The clone carrying this T cell receptor beta chain was recorded at least ten times. The target antigen is unknown. The data stem from a study of CD8 T cells in ankylosing spondylitis. For TCR beta, libraries came from quantitative 5'-RACE with molecular barcodes. One entry per CDR3 protein results from TCRdb running MiXCR on the 5' RACE reads. The sample consists of more than 150,000 distinct CDR3 sequences, 15% to 20% of them appearing once. V lost 4 bases and J 5 bases, leaving 11 bases between the germline ends. CDR1 MGHRA and CDR2 YSYEKL come from the germline V gene. This CDR3 has 14 amino acids. General study points: A TCR beta motif of several highly homologous variants appeared characteristic of ankylosing spondylitis blood. Disease-linked clones reportedly concentrated significantly in matched ankylosing spondylitis synovial fluid. Clones linked with disease were CD8+ and fairly uncommon in the peripheral blood.

The chain links TRBV4-1 to TRBJ2-2; no definite D call. The clonotype was recovered from a male donor aged 10-35 years with ankylosing spondylitis or in good health (not recorded which). The specimen was blood, either unsorted or a sorted T cell fraction (not recorded which). The chain's CDR3 is CASSPQAGTGELFF. The CDR3 coding sequence is TGCGCCAGCAGCCCCCAAGCCGGTACCGGGGAGCTGTTTTTT.